This T cell receptor (beta chain) comes out of a study of T-cell reconstitution after alpha-beta-depleted transplantation in children. Findings and limits, study-wide: Reportedly, only several hundred clones from non-depleted graft cells drove alpha-beta T-cell counts at about two months.

Preparation of the TCRbeta library used unique molecular identifiers. TCRdb ran MiXCR on the PCR reads and lists one entry per CDR3 protein. The sample has around 100,000 distinct CDR3 sequences, over 9% seen once; the top ten hold approximately 36%. This clonotype was counted between two and nine times. The target antigen is unknown. V was shortened by 5 bases and J by 1 base, with 14 bases between the two germline ends. Germline V CDR1 and CDR2: MDHEN, SYDVKM. There are 15 residues in the CDR3. Source: PBMCs, taken before TCRalphabeta/CD19-depleted stem cell transplant. The sequence was obtained from a boy between 2 and 10 years old with acute lymphoblastic leukemia, due to receive a stem cell transplant. The chain joins TRBV28 to TRBJ1-1, with unresolved D. CDR3 bases: TGTGCCAGCAGTCCCGACCTGAGCAGGAACACTGAAGCTTTCTTT. Translating it yields CASSPDLSRNTEAFF.